This entry features one TCR beta chain sequence. Its antigen remains unknown. These data belong to a study of T cells after yellow fever vaccination. Study outcomes and limitations: Within FACS-sorted repertoires, abundant clonotypes contaminating from the bulk population could be present. Post-booster reappearance was seen for most primary-vaccination clones (about 95% CD4, roughly 86% CD8).

From germline, CDR1 is DFQATT and CDR2 SNEGSKA (reference sequence). This CDR3 contains 16 residues. Trimming cost V 3 bases and J 2 bases, with 19 bases left between them. Template switching by 5'RACE produced TCR cDNA, adding a universal primer site and UMIs. TCRdb redid the calling of the 5' RACE reads with MiXCR, one entry per CDR3 protein. Altogether some 120,000 distinct CDR3 sequences are present, around 15% being singletons, with the ten largest covering approximately 39%. This TCR derives from a man younger than 30 who received the YFV17D yellow fever vaccine. The gene calls are TRBV20-1 and TRBJ1-2; no clear D gene. Sequences were derived from CD8+ T cells sorted from PBMCs, sampled 5 days after the yellow fever booster vaccination. CDR3: CSARDPREALNYGYTF. DNA for the CDR3: TGCAGTGCTAGGGACCCTCGGGAGGCTCTCAACTATGGCTACACCTTC.